Listed below are T cell receptor beta chains from one sample, sequenced in a study of blood T cell repertoires in COVID-19. Profiling relied on immunoSEQ multiplex PCR, and the TCRdb table lists in-frame clones only, not all of them. The sample shows roughly 360,000 clones, about 89% of them seen only once. Sequenced material: PBMCs or T cells enriched from blood (not recorded which). The receptor set was obtained from a man aged 25 to 40 who had recovered from COVID-19. The CDR3 runs from the conserved cysteine through the conserved F or W. D genes are given only for firm matches. Clone size is shown for a subset of rows, as once, few, many or a class of expanded clone.

clone size	J gene	D gene	V gene	CDR3 protein	CDR3 DNA
.	TRBJ2-5	.	TRBV4-1	CASSGPGQETQYF	TGCGCCAGCAGCGGCCCGGGACAAGAGACCCAGTACTTC
.	TRBJ2-7	.	TRBV30	CAWSPAPRLSLTYEQYF	TGTGCCTGGAGTCCCGCTCCCCGACTCTCCCTGACCTACGAGCAGTACTTC
.	TRBJ1-6	TRBD1	TRBV11-2	CASSWGTGSVGSPLHF	TGTGCCAGCAGCTGGGGGACAGGCTCTGTGGGTTCACCCCTCCACTTT
.	TRBJ1-1	.	TRBV5-4	CASSLGQMNTEAFF	TGTGCCAGCAGCTTGGGGCAAATGAACACTGAAGCTTTCTTT
.	TRBJ2-5	TRBD2	TRBV29-1	CSMRGAGETQYF	TGCAGCATGCGGGGGGCCGGAGAGACCCAGTACTTC
.	TRBJ1-2	.	TRBV4-2	CASSQERGGILGYTF	TGTGCCAGCAGCCAAGAGAGGGGAGGGATTCTTGGCTACACCTTC
.	TRBJ2-7	TRBD2	TRBV4-1	CASSQPGTSGGRYEQYF	TGCGCCAGCAGCCAGCCAGGGACTAGCGGGGGACGCTACGAGCAGTACTTC
few	TRBJ1-3	.	TRBV7-2	CASSPQYGRNTIYF	TGTGCCAGCAGCCCCCAGTACGGGAGGAACACCATATATTTT
.	TRBJ1-2	.	TRBV18	CASSPGAPDGYTF	TGTGCCAGCTCACCGGGGGCCCCGGATGGCTACACCTTC
few	TRBJ1-1	TRBD1	TRBV7-2	CASSQPGQGITEAFF	TGTGCCAGCAGCCAGCCGGGACAGGGGATCACTGAAGCTTTCTTT
.	TRBJ1-1	.	TRBV5-1	CASSFSNTEAFF	TGCGCCAGCAGCTTCTCGAACACTGAAGCTTTCTTT
.	TRBJ1-5	.	TRBV7-2	CASSLNRAQPQHF	TGTGCCAGCAGCTTAAACAGGGCTCAGCCCCAGCATTTT
.	TRBJ2-1	TRBD1	TRBV18	CASSLMDRGNEQFF	TGTGCCAGCTCACTAATGGACAGGGGAAATGAGCAGTTCTTC